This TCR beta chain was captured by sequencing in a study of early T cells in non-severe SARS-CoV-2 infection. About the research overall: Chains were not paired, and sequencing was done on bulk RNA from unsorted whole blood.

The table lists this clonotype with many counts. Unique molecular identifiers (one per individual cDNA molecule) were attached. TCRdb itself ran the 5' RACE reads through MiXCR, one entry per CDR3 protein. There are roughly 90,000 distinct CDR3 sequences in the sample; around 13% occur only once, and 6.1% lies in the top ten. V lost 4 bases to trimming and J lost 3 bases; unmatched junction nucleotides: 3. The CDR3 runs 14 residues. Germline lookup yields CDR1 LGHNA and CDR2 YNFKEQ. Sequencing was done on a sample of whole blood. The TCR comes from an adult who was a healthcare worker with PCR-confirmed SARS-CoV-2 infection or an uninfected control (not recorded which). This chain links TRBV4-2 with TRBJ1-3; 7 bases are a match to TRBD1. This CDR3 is CASSLGQSGNTIYF. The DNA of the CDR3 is TGTGCCAGCAGCCTGGGACAGAGTGGAAACACCATATATTTT.